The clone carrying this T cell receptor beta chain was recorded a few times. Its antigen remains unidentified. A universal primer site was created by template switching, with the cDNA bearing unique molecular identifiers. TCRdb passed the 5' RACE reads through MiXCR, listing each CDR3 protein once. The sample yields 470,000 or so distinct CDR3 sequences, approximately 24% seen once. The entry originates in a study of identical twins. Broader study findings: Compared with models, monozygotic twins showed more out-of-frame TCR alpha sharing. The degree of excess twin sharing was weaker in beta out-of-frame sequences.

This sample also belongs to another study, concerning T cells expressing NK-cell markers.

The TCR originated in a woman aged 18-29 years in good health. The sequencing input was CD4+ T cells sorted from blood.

CDR3 amino acids: CASSLRGLGQETQYF. For the CDR3, the DNA is TGTGCCAGCAGTTTGAGGGGTCTGGGGCAAGAGACCCAGTACTTC. The chain couples TRBV12-3 or TRBV12-4 to TRBJ2-5; D may match TRBD1 or TRBD2 (5 bases each). CDR3 length: 15 residues. Trimming removed 3 bases from V and 2 bases from J, with 13 bases in between.